This T cell receptor beta chain was observed in a study of blood T cell repertoires in COVID-19. Produced via immunoSEQ multiplex PCR; TCRdb's table is partial and in-frame only. The table includes about 380,000 clones, 88% detected once. This clone was counted a single time. Individuals drawn from around 25 US areas were about 18 to 95 years old. This CDR3 comprises 14 residues. From germline, CDR1 is SGHTA and CDR2 FQGTGA. V trimming: 5 bases; J trimming: 4 bases; junction bases outside the gene matches: 6. The material sequenced was PBMCs or T cells enriched from blood (not recorded which). The clonotype was recovered from a woman between 18 and 29 years old who had recovered from COVID-19. The gene calls are TRBV7-3 and TRBJ2-7; 9 bases line up with TRBD1. The CDR3 sequence is CASSIGQGSYEQYF. In nucleotides, the CDR3 is TGTGCCAGCAGCATTGGACAGGGGAGTTACGAGCAGTACTTC.